Reported below is one TCR beta chain. The specificity of this receptor is unknown. Base-call qualities are not available, and no considerably larger clone is one nucleotide away. The library was made by the immunoSEQ multiplex PCR assay. A mixture of 60 forward primers for TCR Vbeta segments and 13 reverse primers for TCR Jbeta segments was used in the multiplex PCR. The CDR3 region of rearranged TCR beta genes was amplified from genomic DNA with a multiplex PCR assay. On the Illumina HiSeq System, the amplified TCR beta libraries were sequenced as 87-base-pair reads. On the study's bioinformatics: A later analysis counted 75 million to 100 million unique TCR beta chains across the 550 to 750 repertoires, and 10 million to 12 million of these chains were shared by at least two donors. To remove PCR and sequencing errors, raw reads were error-corrected and collapsed into unique sequences using a nearest-neighbor algorithm that merged closely related sequences. Alignment of CDR3 sequences to IMGT reference sequences was used to assign V, D and J gene segments. For a sequence to be retained, a match of at least six nucleotides was required to both a V gene segment and a J gene segment. A rearrangement was called productive if the CDR3 had no stop codons and remained in frame with V and J, and every other rearrangement was called non-productive. CDR3 was defined by IMGT convention, running from the second conserved V-encoded cysteine to the conserved J-encoded phenylalanine. Sequences without an unambiguous match to a single V gene segment were excluded from the earlier analysis of about 600 of the donors. An earlier analysis of several hundred of the donors called V segments functional above 56.7% productive rearrangements and segregating when the between-donor standard deviation exceeded 5%. A statistical classification framework was built to diagnose cytomegalovirus status from the catalog of TCR beta chain sequences. V and J gene assignment, in a later analysis, came from comparing TCR nucleotide sequences with IMGT/GENE-DB human TR gene sequences. Using the TCRdist pipeline, a later analysis assigned CDR3 sequences along with most-parsimonious VDJ recombination scenarios. In a later analysis, each TCR beta chain was defined by its CDR3 amino acid sequence together with its V-gene family, and reads lacking a unique V-gene family were excluded. A later analysis removed 592 highly shared, low-generation-probability nucleotide sequences to deal with suspected cross-contamination and a sequencing artifact. In a later analysis, a clonal expansion index for each public chain was calculated from normalized within-repertoire ranks of inferred template counts. In a later analysis, generation probabilities were computed using a VDJ recombination model fitted to out-of-frame rearrangements, and the results were checked against IGoR. Hypergeometric tests were used in a later analysis to score TCR-TCR, TCR-HLA and TCR-CMV co-occurrence, with a repertoire-size bias correction applied to the TCR pairs. A later analysis estimated false discovery rates by permuting HLA or CMV assignments 20 times. In a later analysis, co-occurring TCRs were grouped using DBSCAN, and TCRdist sequence similarity was added for clustering within HLA-allele-positive subsets. For co-occurrence clustering, repertoires with fewer than 30,000 or more than 120,000 public chains were excluded, along with roughly 5 repertoires with anomalous nucleotide sharing. TCRdb retrieved this table from immuneACCESS and kept in-frame rearrangements only. Not all clones are present; in checked studies, unresolved V genes account for under half, and no reason is known for the remainder. Clonal size and the V and J genes are those of that table, whereas D and trimming came from the DNA. For this sample there are 120,000 or so clones; about 80% appear just once. The ten largest make up 2.5% to 3% of the sample.

These data come from a study of cytomegalovirus exposure and HLA in healthy donors (dated by TCRdb to about 2017). Regarding the research as a whole: An earlier analysis of 587 of the donors reported over 250 Gb of sequence data and around 100 million unique TCR beta sequences obtained from 180 million or so T cells. In an earlier analysis of over 550 of the donors, high-throughput TCR beta sequencing was used to judge whether each TCR beta V gene segment behaved as functional or pseudogenic. Every discovery cohort repertoire had been produced on one sequencing platform. To predict cytomegalovirus infection status, the study combined high-throughput TCR immunosequencing, statistical association of individual TCRs with disease status, and machine learning. Donor age, sex, ethnicity and CMV serostatus were collected together with the repertoire data. Typing coverage differed by locus: A, B, C, DRB1 and DQB1 were typed in roughly 620-630 donors, DQA1 in about 500, DPA1 in over 600, and DPB1 in roughly 470. Across roughly 420 genotyped donors of the cohort, an average of roughly 230,000 unique TCR beta nucleotide sequences per donor were sequenced, and about a sixth of those sequences were non-productive. Of the 300 to 450 genotyped donors, around 81% fell in the genetic ancestry cluster associated with self-reported Caucasian donors. Along with the roughly 670-subject first cohort, a separate validation cohort of 120 different subjects was used. A later analysis re-examined previously published TCR beta repertoires from more than 550 donors and added high-resolution HLA genotyping to investigate patterns of TCR occurrence. The study was designed to test whether signatures of past pathogen exposure could be identified by cataloging public T cell receptors. HLA typing covered class I and class II loci at four-digit resolution. In a later genetic analysis, genome-wide SNP genotypes for about 65% of the roughly 700 donors were used, and that subset was treated as a discovery cohort. Rather than drawing on any new phenotypic data, the later analysis identified candidate immune exposures from TCR beta sequences and the way those sequences occurred across donors. Roughly 300 gigabases of sequencing data and 70 million to 95 million unique TCR sequences made up an early release that covered some 640 HLA-typed donors. The study profiled the T cell repertoires of hundreds of subjects by immunosequencing and related them to cytomegalovirus serostatus. A handful of DR-DQ haplotypes were handled as single units for association and clustering because linkage in the cohort was strong. Here is what the overall study found, with its caveats: When HLA alleles, especially DR and DQ, strongly co-occurred, attributing TCR associations to individual alleles was difficult. In a later analysis, HLA-associated TCR beta chains were found to be more clonally expanded and to have lower generation probabilities than equally common non-associated chains. The classifier was reported to diagnose cytomegalovirus status with high specificity and sensitivity in both the original and validation cohorts. According to a later analysis, TCR association rates differed among HLA loci, with DRB1 alleles showing the most associated TCRs and HLA-C alleles showing the fewest. Linkage disequilibrium might explain the correlated functional status among segregating V segments, but an unknown experimental factor could not be excluded. The 87-base-pair reads could not distinguish some IMGT-functional V segments, including TRBV6-2 and TRBV6-3, so those segments were excluded. Most TCR sequences were seen in very few donors, while some public TCRs were found in many individuals. Because HLA typing was unavailable for some donors at each locus, only the typed subset was used in association tests. The authors suggested that the approach could potentially be generalized to other disease states and immunological phenotypes. A cluster of highly shared sequence variants was judged likely to be a technical artifact of the sequencing pipeline. In an earlier analysis of 587 of the donors, most TCR beta V segments were observed in productive rearrangements about 90% or about 30% of the time, broadly matching IMGT annotations. Because counts were too low, some 17 rarely observed V segments, including chromosome 9 orphons, were excluded from the earlier analysis of about 500 of the donors. A later analysis associated roughly 17,000 TCR beta sequences with specific HLA alleles at a false discovery rate of 0.05. In a later analysis, most CMV-associated TCR beta chains were found to appear HLA-restricted, with HLA associations seemingly driven largely by CMV exposure. In a later genetic analysis, fewer N-insertions in productive TCRs were reported among donors in an Asian-associated ancestry cluster than the 666-donor mean. A further reported finding was that TCR beta sequences accurately predicted the HLA-A and HLA-B alleles for most subjects in the first cohort. Presence/absence analyses assumed roughly uniform sequencing depth across donors, an assumption that may not hold. Immune exposure information for the cohort was limited to CMV serostatus. This cohort had only TCR beta chains sequenced, and the lack of alpha or paired-chain data limited which features could be detected. In a later genetic analysis, a missense DCLRE1C variant was associated with V-gene and J-gene trimming of TCR beta chains, and the association was replicated in an independent cohort. Three of the identified cytomegalovirus-associated TCR beta chains were confirmed in vitro to be specific for cytomegalovirus antigens. Several of the top co-occurrence clusters appeared to be linked to parvovirus B19, influenza, CMV and Epstein-Barr virus, according to a later analysis. In the study, around 150 TCR beta chains were listed as associated with cytomegalovirus.

Based on the germline V gene (reference sequence), the CDR1 and CDR2 sequences are SEHNR and FQNEAQ. The junction shows trimming of 6 bases on V and 2 bases on J, plus 13 bases between the germline ends. From the cysteine through the phenylalanine, the CDR3 covers 15 amino acids. The only DNA kept is the CDR3, 45 bases in frame from the first base. In total, more than 500 healthy bone marrow donors made up the cohort. At the time of sampling, all cohort members were nominally healthy, though unrecorded immune exposures were likely present. The donor tested CMV seropositive and was one of the 289 seropositive cohort members. A peripheral blood sample was provided by each donor, and peripheral blood mononuclear cells were used for TCR beta sequencing. Genomic DNA was extracted from the blood cell samples with the Qiagen DNeasy Blood Extraction Kit.

This TCR was recovered from a woman aged 55-69 years in good health and CMV-seropositive. The sample consisted of PBMCs. This chain joins TRBV7-9 to TRBJ2-2; 5 matching bases give a weak D call of TRBD1. The CDR3 protein: CASRSVGPNTGELFF. Here is the DNA: TGTGCCAGCAGATCGGTGGGGCCTAACACCGGGGAGCTGTTTTTT.